These T cell receptor beta chains were read from a single sample in a study of T cells in Graves' hyperthyroidism and ophthalmopathy. TCRdb reanalysed the multiplex PCR reads using MiXCR and keeps one entry per CDR3 protein. This table has some 690,000 distinct CDR3 sequences, 15% to 20% appearing once. The sequenced sample was blood. The origin of the receptors is a man aged 50 to 59 with Graves' hyperthyroidism. CDR3s include the opening cysteine and the closing phenylalanine or tryptophan. Each record gives: J gene, clone size, D gene, V gene, CDR3 DNA, CDR3 protein. A D gene is named only where the DNA matches it firmly. Only part of the rows carry a size: once, few, many, or a class if the clone is expanded.

J: TRBJ2-3; size: many; D: NA; V: TRBV27; DNA: TGTGCCAGCAGTTTGGGGGACCCTTACACAGATACGCAGTATTTT; CDR3: CASSLGDPYTDTQYF
J: TRBJ1-6; size: NA; D: NA; V: TRBV2; DNA: TGTGCCAGCACGGGCGGCCGAAATTCACCCCTCCACTTT; CDR3: CASTGGRNSPLHF
J: TRBJ1-4; size: few; D: NA; V: TRBV5-1; DNA: TGCGCCAGCAGCCCCTTTCAGGGGTCTAGGTCTAATGAAAAACTGTTTTTT; CDR3: CASSPFQGSRSNEKLFF
J: TRBJ1-2; size: many; D: TRBD1; V: TRBV7-8; DNA: TGTGCCAGCAGCTTAGCCGGACAGGGAAAAAATGGCTACACCTTC; CDR3: CASSLAGQGKNGYTF
J: TRBJ1-1; size: NA; D: TRBD1; V: TRBV18; DNA: TGTGCCAGCTCACAGGGACAGGAGCGTGAAGCTTTCTTT; CDR3: CASSQGQEREAFF
J: TRBJ2-1; size: NA; D: NA; V: TRBV5-8; DNA: TGTGCCAGCAGCTGGGGGCGAGATACGGATGAGCAGTTCTTC; CDR3: CASSWGRDTDEQFF
J: TRBJ1-5; size: many; D: NA; V: TRBV28; DNA: TGTGCCAGCAGTTTATTTTCGGCTGTTAGCAATCAGCCCCAGCATTTT; CDR3: CASSLFSAVSNQPQHF
J: TRBJ1-2; size: many; D: NA; V: TRBV7-2; DNA: TGTGCCAGCGCCGGGGGGGTCTATGGCTACACCTTC; CDR3: CASAGGVYGYTF
J: TRBJ1-1; size: many; D: NA; V: TRBV19; DNA: TGTGCCAGTAGTATTCACGGGATTGGCACTGAAGCTTTCTTT; CDR3: CASSIHGIGTEAFF
J: TRBJ1-1; size: many; D: NA; V: TRBV24-1; DNA: TGTGCCACCGAGATCGGCGGTGAAGCTTTCTTT; CDR3: CATEIGGEAFF
J: TRBJ1-1; size: few; D: NA; V: TRBV29-1; DNA: TGCAGCGTTGACGAGGGAGAGGGGGCTTTCTTT; CDR3: CSVDEGEGAFF